This T cell receptor beta chain was captured by sequencing in a study of T cells in Graves' hyperthyroidism and ophthalmopathy. The V end lost 5 bases, the J end lost 10 bases, and 8 bases lay between the germline ends. There are 10 residues in the CDR3. From germline, CDR1 is MDHEN and CDR2 SYDVKM. There were TCR beta CDR3 regions amplified from RNA transcripts. The HTBI primer set served for first-round RT-PCR of the TCR CDR3. One entry per CDR3 protein results from TCRdb running MiXCR on the multiplex PCR reads. Of over 700,000 distinct CDR3 sequences in the sample, roughly 37% were seen once. V and J are TRBV28 and TRBJ1-1; D unclear. Sequenced: blood. This sequence originates from a man in his late teens or twenties with Graves' hyperthyroidism. CDR3 residues: CASSHGGAFF. The CDR3, as DNA: TGTGCCAGCAGTCACGGAGGAGCTTTCTTT. Complete variable domain (other parts from reference TRBV28 and TRBJ1-1): DVKVTQSSRYLVKRTGEKVFLECVQDMDHENMFWYRQDPGLGLRLIYFSYDVKMKEKGDIPEGYSVSREKKERFSLILESASTNQTSMYLCASSHGGAFFGQGTRLTVV.